The T cell receptor (beta chain) under discussion was sequenced for a study of CD8+ T cells in alopecia areata. General study findings and limits: Higher clonality and more expanded CD8+ clones appeared in lesional than normal scalp.

Comment on this clone: Antigen: not known.

V shed 5 bases and J 6 bases; nucleotides not matched to a gene: 3. The germline CDR1 and CDR2 sequences are MNHEY and SVGAGI. CDR3 length equals 14 residues. Treatment specified: oral pan-JAK inhibitor, 5-10 mg twice daily. RNA was isolated and reverse transcribed to cDNA, the sequencing template. Method: immunoSEQ multiplex PCR; TCRdb's copy keeps in-frame clones and lacks some. Of about 280,000 clones in the sample, about three fifths were seen once. The chain recombines TRBV6-5 with TRBJ2-7; TRBD2 matches at 14 bases. Sequencing used CD4+ T cells sorted from blood, obtained at week 24, from a patient treated with tofacitinib. The TCR originated in a human donor with alopecia areata. The CDR3 region has the DNA TGTGCCAGCAGTCGGGGACTAGCGGGGGCCGAGCAGTACTTC. It encodes CASSRGLAGAEQYF.